These T cell receptor beta chains were read from a single sample in a study of early T cells in non-severe SARS-CoV-2 infection. TCRdb processed the 5' RACE reads anew with MiXCR; each CDR3 protein has one entry. The sample has more than 95,000 distinct CDR3 sequences, 15% seen once. Sample: whole blood. The receptors were gathered from an adult who was a healthcare worker with PCR-confirmed SARS-CoV-2 infection or an uninfected control (not recorded which). CDR3s include the opening cysteine and the closing phenylalanine or tryptophan. The D gene is left open where the match is weak. Clone size, where shown, is once, few, many, or a class for clones that have expanded.

d_call j_call v_call clone_size cdr3_nt cdr3_aa
. TRBJ1-1 TRBV6-6 few TGTGCCAGCAGACCCGGGACACAGAACACTGAAGCTTTCTTT CASRPGTQNTEAFF
. TRBJ2-2 TRBV25-1 many TGTGCCAGCAACGGGAACACCGGGGAGCTGTTTTTT CASNGNTGELFF
TRBD1 TRBJ2-2 TRBV13 few TGTGCCAGCAGCTTCCGACAGGGCTACACCGGGGAGCTGTTTTTT CASSFRQGYTGELFF
. TRBJ2-3 TRBV30 many TGTGCCTGGAGTCGGACTGGAGATACGCAGTATTTT CAWSRTGDTQYF
. TRBJ2-1 TRBV7-3 few TGTGCCAGAGGGGGACTGAGCTCCTACAATGAGCAGTTCTTC CARGGLSSYNEQFF
. TRBJ1-4 TRBV5-1 . TGCGCCAGCAGCTTGGAGGGAATGGGTAATGAAAAACTGTTTTTT CASSLEGMGNEKLFF
. TRBJ2-1 TRBV12-3/TRBV12-4 few TGTGCCAGCAGGGGGGGCGACAATGAGCAGTTCTTC CASRGGDNEQFF
. TRBJ1-1 TRBV4-1 . TGCGCCAGCAGCCAAGATCACCGGGTGAACACTGAAGCTTTCTTT CASSQDHRVNTEAFF
TRBD2 TRBJ2-5 TRBV6-2/TRBV6-3 few TGTGCCAGCAGGAAGACTAGCGGGGGACAAGAGACCCAGTACTTC CASRKTSGGQETQYF
. TRBJ2-7 TRBV7-8 . TGTGCCAGCAGCCCGCCCAGGAGGGACGAGCAGTACTTC CASSPPRRDEQYF
. TRBJ1-2 TRBV3-1 many TGTGCCAGCAGCTACGACGGAAACTATGGCTACACCTTC CASSYDGNYGYTF
TRBD2 TRBJ2-1 TRBV7-9 few TGTGCCAGCAGCTCGCTGAGCGGGGTGTACAATGAGCAGTTCTTC CASSSLSGVYNEQFF
. TRBJ2-2 TRBV3-1 many TGTGCCAGCAGCCAACAGGGGACCGGGGAGCTGTTTTTT CASSQQGTGELFF
. TRBJ1-1 TRBV29-1 few TGCAGCGTTGAAGCCGGGGCGAACACTGAAGCTTTCTTT CSVEAGANTEAFF
. TRBJ2-2 TRBV3-1 many TGTGCCAGCAGCCAGGGGGTGGCCGGGGAGCTGTTTTTT CASSQGVAGELFF
. TRBJ1-2 TRBV4-1 . TGCGCCAGCAGCCAAAGTACAGGGATCTATGGCTACACCTTC CASSQSTGIYGYTF
TRBD1 TRBJ1-6 TRBV6-6 . TGTGCCAGCAGTTACTTGGGACAGGGAGATTCACCCCTCCACTTT CASSYLGQGDSPLHF
. TRBJ1-6 TRBV3-1 few TGTGCCAGCAGCCGGGACCGCCAGACTTTCTATAATTCACCCCTCCACTTT CASSRDRQTFYNSPLHF
. TRBJ2-1 TRBV25-1 few TGTGCCAGCAGGGATTACAATGAGCAGTTCTTC CASRDYNEQFF
. TRBJ1-2 TRBV29-1 . TGCAGCGTTGAATTACCGGATCCAGAACGTGGCTACACCTTC CSVELPDPERGYTF
. TRBJ2-7 TRBV7-9 . TGTGCCAGCAGCTTCCAGTACGAGCAGTACTTC CASSFQYEQYF
TRBD1 TRBJ1-6 TRBV5-1 few TGCGCCAGCAGCGGCGGGACAGGGGGCCGGTCACCCCTCCACTTT CASSGGTGGRSPLHF